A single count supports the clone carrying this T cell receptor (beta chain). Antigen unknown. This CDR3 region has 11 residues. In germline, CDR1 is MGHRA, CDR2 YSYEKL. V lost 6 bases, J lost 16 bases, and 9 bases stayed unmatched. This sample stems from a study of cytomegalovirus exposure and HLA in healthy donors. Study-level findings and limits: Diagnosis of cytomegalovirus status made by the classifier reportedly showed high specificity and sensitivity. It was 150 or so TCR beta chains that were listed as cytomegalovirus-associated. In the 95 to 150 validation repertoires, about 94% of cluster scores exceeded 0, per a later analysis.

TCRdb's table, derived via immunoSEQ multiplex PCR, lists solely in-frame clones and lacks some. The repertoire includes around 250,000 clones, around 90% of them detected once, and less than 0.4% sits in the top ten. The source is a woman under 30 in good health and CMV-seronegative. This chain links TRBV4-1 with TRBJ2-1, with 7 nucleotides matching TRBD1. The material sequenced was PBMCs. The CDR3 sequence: CASRTQGRQFF. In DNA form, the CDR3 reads TGCGCCAGCAGGACACAGGGGCGACAATTCTTC.